This T cell receptor beta chain was recorded in a study of blood T cell repertoires in COVID-19. Study-level background: COVID-19 samples from acute and convalescent phases originated in the United States, Italy and Spain. Sources were T cells, B-cell-depleted T cells, or PBMCs; the material itself was cDNA or gDNA.

Per the original data handling: Amplification with reference gene primers provided the estimates of nucleated cell counts. Sequencing was performed with immunoSEQ multiplex PCR; in TCRdb, only in-frame clones are kept and a portion is missing. V, J and clone size are taken as reported in that table, and D and trimming were inferred from the DNA itself. The sample carries about 190,000 clones, approximately 79% recorded once. This clone came up once. This CDR3 has 14 residues. Deletions cut 3 bases from V and 0 bases from J, with 8 bases between. In germline, CDR1 is SGHVS, CDR2 FQNEAQ. The rearrangement uses TRBV7-8 and TRBJ1-1; the D gene is possibly TRBD1 (6 bases). The TCR was taken from a man aged 25 to 40 with active or convalescent COVID-19. Input material: peripheral blood. CDR3 sequence: CASSFQGMNTEAFF. The CDR3 coding sequence is TGTGCCAGCAGCTTTCAGGGGATGAACACTGAAGCTTTCTTT.